The rows below give T cell receptor beta chains drawn from one sample of a study of cytomegalovirus exposure and HLA in healthy donors. Libraries were prepared by immunoSEQ multiplex PCR; TCRdb keeps only in-frame clonotypes and omits some of them. The sample has over 100,000 clones; roughly 86% are singletons. Sample: PBMCs. Source of these receptors: a woman younger than 30 in good health and CMV-seronegative. Both conserved end residues are part of each CDR3. A D gene is named only where the DNA matches it firmly. Some rows have no size entry. The others give once, few or many, or a class for an expanded clone.

d_gene,v_gene,abundance,j_gene,CDR3aa,CDR3nt
-,TRBV28,-,TRBJ2-2,CASSPSGLDVGELFF,TGTGCCAGCAGTCCCTCGGGACTTGACGTCGGGGAGCTGTTTTTT
-,TRBV13,-,TRBJ2-3,CASSFPSTADTQYF,TGTGCCAGCAGCTTTCCTAGCACAGCAGATACGCAGTATTTT
-,TRBV5-1,-,TRBJ1-1,CASSLPTGVEAFF,TGCGCCAGCAGCCTACCGACAGGAGTTGAAGCTTTCTTT
TRBD1,TRBV5-1,-,TRBJ2-4,CASSLPTGEELAKNIQYF,TGCGCCAGCAGCTTACCGACAGGGGAAGAACTAGCCAAAAACATTCAGTACTTC
-,TRBV30,-,TRBJ1-2,CAWRFGEYRSGYTF,TGTGCCTGGAGGTTTGGGGAGTATCGGAGCGGCTACACCTTC
TRBD1,TRBV29-1,-,TRBJ1-4,CSVGQGSASEKLFF,TGCAGCGTTGGACAGGGTTCAGCGTCTGAGAAACTGTTTTTT
-,TRBV19,-,TRBJ1-1,CASNPSGDTEAFF,TGTGCCAGTAATCCCTCGGGGGACACTGAAGCTTTCTTT
-,TRBV6-4,-,TRBJ2-3,CASSDGTSTDTQYF,TGTGCCAGCAGTGACGGGACTAGCACAGATACGCAGTATTTT
TRBD1,TRBV19,-,TRBJ1-5,CASSPTGSNQPQHF,TGTGCCAGTAGCCCGACAGGGAGCAATCAGCCCCAGCATTTT
TRBD2,TRBV11-1,-,TRBJ2-1,CASSLTSGAYNEQFF,TGTGCCAGCAGCTTGACTAGCGGGGCCTACAATGAGCAGTTCTTC
TRBD1,TRBV5-1,-,TRBJ1-1,CASSLPTGTGDGEAFF,TGCGCCAGCAGCTTGCCCACCGGGACAGGGGACGGTGAAGCTTTCTTT
TRBD1,TRBV28,-,TRBJ2-1,CASSPNRGNSYNEQFF,TGTGCCAGCAGTCCCAACAGGGGAAATTCCTACAATGAGCAGTTCTTC
-,TRBV6-5,-,TRBJ2-5,CASSYGAGSKETQYF,TGTGCCAGCAGTTACGGGGCGGGGTCAAAAGAGACCCAGTACTTC
-,TRBV10-2,few,TRBJ2-7,CASSVSASSYEQYF,TGCGCCAGCAGTGTATCAGCGAGCTCCTACGAGCAGTACTTC
-,TRBV18,-,TRBJ1-5,CASSPGGGQPQHF,TGTGCCAGCTCACCCGGGGGAGGTCAGCCCCAGCATTTT
-,TRBV19,once,TRBJ2-1,CASSIGSEGEQFF,TGTGCCAGTAGTATAGGATCGGAGGGTGAGCAGTTCTTC
TRBD2,TRBV7-9,-,TRBJ2-3,CASILTSGGTTDTQYF,TGTGCCAGCATCCTCACTAGCGGGGGGACCACAGATACGCAGTATTTT
-,TRBV18,few,TRBJ2-3,CASSPPGSLAGAYTQYF,TGTGCCAGCTCACCACCCGGGTCGCTAGCTGGAGCTTATACGCAGTATTTT
TRBD1,TRBV28,-,TRBJ2-2,CASITGGWGTGELFF,TGTGCCAGCATCACAGGGGGCTGGGGCACCGGGGAGCTGTTTTTT
TRBD1,TRBV7-3,-,TRBJ1-1,CASSRQGVNTEAFF,TGTGCCAGCAGCCGACAGGGGGTGAACACTGAAGCTTTCTTT
TRBD1,TRBV5-4,-,TRBJ2-1,CASSRDSASYNEQFF,TGTGCCAGCAGCCGGGACAGTGCCTCCTACAATGAGCAGTTCTTC
-,TRBV7-3,-,TRBJ2-3,CASSLTPNSDTQYF,TGTGCCAGCAGCTTAACCCCTAACTCCGATACGCAGTATTTT
TRBD1,TRBV7-4,-,TRBJ1-1,CASSSKTPGQSNTEAFF,TGTGCCAGCAGCTCAAAAACACCGGGACAGTCGAACACTGAAGCTTTCTTT
-,TRBV28,-,TRBJ1-1,CASSPQSVISTEAFF,TGTGCCAGCAGTCCACAATCAGTCATTTCTACTGAAGCTTTCTTT
-,TRBV27,few,TRBJ1-5,CASSSLRQWDQPQHF,TGTGCCAGCAGTTCCCTCCGACAGTGGGATCAGCCCCAGCATTTT
-,TRBV6-5,once,TRBJ2-5,CASSSGLETQYF,TGTGCCAGCAGTTCCGGACTAGAGACCCAGTACTTC
-,TRBV28,-,TRBJ1-4,CASSFGQFNEKLFF,TGTGCCAGCAGTTTTGGACAGTTCAATGAAAAACTGTTTTTT
-,TRBV6-1,-,TRBJ1-5,CASSEDARARGHF,TGTGCCAGCAGTGAAGATGCGAGGGCGCGGGGGCATTTT
TRBD1,TRBV19,-,TRBJ2-2,CASSPRTGPTGELFF,TGTGCCAGTAGCCCGCGGACAGGGCCCACCGGGGAGCTGTTTTTT
TRBD1,TRBV14,once,TRBJ2-5,CASSQGTGAAETQYF,TGTGCCAGCAGCCAGGGGACAGGGGCGGCGGAGACCCAGTACTTC
-,TRBV4-2,-,TRBJ2-2,CASSQGSQWITGELFF,TGTGCCAGCAGCCAAGGGTCACAGTGGATAACCGGGGAGCTGTTTTTT
-,TRBV30,-,TRBJ2-7,CAWSGGLPTYEQYF,TGTGCCTGGAGTGGGGGACTGCCCACCTACGAGCAGTACTTC
TRBD2,TRBV4-3,-,TRBJ2-1,CASSQDLAGVSYNEQFF,TGCGCCAGCAGCCAAGACCTAGCGGGGGTGTCCTACAATGAGCAGTTCTTC
TRBD1,TRBV19,-,TRBJ2-5,CASSIPGTGQETQYF,TGTGCCAGTAGTATCCCCGGGACAGGCCAAGAGACCCAGTACTTC
-,TRBV30,once,TRBJ2-5,CAWDSNQETQYF,TGTGCCTGGGACAGTAATCAAGAGACCCAGTACTTC
-,TRBV4-1,-,TRBJ1-2,CASSPKTDTGNYGYTF,TGCGCCAGCAGCCCGAAGACGGATACAGGGAACTATGGCTACACCTTC
-,TRBV28,-,TRBJ1-5,CASLRTASNQPQHF,TGTGCCAGCTTGAGGACAGCTAGCAATCAGCCCCAGCATTTT
TRBD2,TRBV6-1,-,TRBJ2-3,CASSELGGSGGDTQYF,TGTGCCAGCAGTGAATTAGGCGGGAGCGGAGGAGATACGCAGTATTTT
-,TRBV6-5,-,TRBJ2-7,CATGPGVGGSYEQYF,TGTGCCACCGGGCCAGGGGTAGGCGGTTCCTACGAGCAGTACTTC
-,TRBV7-8,-,TRBJ1-1,CASSSSGGTEAFF,TGTGCCAGCAGCTCGTCCGGGGGAACTGAAGCTTTCTTT
-,TRBV28,-,TRBJ1-5,CASSLFGQRGQPQHF,TGTGCCAGCAGTTTATTTGGACAGAGGGGTCAGCCCCAGCATTTT